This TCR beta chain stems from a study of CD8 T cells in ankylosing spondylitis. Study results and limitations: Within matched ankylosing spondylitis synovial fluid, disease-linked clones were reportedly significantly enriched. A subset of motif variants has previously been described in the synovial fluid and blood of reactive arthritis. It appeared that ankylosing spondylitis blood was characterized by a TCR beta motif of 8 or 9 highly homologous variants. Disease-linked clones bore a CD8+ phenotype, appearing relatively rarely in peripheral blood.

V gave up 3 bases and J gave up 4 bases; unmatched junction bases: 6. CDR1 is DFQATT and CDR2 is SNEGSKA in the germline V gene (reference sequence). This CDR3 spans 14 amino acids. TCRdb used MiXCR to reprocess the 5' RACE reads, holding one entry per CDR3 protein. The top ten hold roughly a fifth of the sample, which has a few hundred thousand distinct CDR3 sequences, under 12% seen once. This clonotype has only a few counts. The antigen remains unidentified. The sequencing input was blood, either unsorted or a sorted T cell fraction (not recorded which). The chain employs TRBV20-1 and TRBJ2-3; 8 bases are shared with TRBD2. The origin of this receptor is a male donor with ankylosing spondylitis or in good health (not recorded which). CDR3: CSASGTRSSDTQYF. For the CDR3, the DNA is TGCAGTGCTAGTGGGACTAGGTCATCAGATACGCAGTATTTT.